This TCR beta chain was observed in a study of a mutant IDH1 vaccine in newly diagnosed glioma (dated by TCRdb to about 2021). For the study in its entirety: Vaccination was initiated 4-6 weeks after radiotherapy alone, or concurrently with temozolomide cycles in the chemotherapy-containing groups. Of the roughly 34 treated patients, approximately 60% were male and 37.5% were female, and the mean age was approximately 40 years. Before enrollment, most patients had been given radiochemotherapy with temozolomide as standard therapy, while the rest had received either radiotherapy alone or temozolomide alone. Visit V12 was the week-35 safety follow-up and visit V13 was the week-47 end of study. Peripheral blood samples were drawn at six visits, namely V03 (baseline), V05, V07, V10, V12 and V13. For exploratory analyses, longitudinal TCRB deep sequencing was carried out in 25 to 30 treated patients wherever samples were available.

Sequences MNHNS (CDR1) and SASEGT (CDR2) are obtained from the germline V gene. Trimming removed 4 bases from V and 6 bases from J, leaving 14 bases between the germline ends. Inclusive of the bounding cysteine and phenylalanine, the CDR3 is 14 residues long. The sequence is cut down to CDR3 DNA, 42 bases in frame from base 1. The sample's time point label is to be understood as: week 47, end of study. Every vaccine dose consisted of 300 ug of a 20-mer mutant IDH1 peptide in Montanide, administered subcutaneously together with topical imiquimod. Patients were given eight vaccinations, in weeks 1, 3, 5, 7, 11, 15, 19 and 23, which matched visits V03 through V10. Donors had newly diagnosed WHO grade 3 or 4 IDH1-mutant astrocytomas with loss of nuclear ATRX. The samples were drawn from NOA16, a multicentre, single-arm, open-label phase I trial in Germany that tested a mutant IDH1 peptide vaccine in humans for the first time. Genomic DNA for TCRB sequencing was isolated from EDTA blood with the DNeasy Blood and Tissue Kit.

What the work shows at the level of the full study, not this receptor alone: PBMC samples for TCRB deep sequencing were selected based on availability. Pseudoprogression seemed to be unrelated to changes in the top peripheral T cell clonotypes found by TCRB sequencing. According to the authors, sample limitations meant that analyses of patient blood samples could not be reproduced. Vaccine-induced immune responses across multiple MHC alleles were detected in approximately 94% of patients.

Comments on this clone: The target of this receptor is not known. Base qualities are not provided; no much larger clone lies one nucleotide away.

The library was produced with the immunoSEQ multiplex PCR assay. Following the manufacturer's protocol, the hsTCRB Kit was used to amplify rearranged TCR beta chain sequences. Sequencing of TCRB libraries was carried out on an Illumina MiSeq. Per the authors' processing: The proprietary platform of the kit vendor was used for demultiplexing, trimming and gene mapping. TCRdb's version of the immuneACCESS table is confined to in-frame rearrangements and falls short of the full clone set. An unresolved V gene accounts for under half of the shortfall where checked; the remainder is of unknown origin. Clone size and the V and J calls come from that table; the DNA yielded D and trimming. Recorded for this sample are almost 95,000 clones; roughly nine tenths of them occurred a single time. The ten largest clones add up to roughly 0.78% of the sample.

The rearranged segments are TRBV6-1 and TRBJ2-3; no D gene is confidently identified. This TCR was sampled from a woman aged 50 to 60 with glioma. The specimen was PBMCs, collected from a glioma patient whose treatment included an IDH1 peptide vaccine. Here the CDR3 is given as CASSGTWADDTQYF. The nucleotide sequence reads TGTGCCAGCAGTGGTACATGGGCCGACGATACGCAGTATTTT.